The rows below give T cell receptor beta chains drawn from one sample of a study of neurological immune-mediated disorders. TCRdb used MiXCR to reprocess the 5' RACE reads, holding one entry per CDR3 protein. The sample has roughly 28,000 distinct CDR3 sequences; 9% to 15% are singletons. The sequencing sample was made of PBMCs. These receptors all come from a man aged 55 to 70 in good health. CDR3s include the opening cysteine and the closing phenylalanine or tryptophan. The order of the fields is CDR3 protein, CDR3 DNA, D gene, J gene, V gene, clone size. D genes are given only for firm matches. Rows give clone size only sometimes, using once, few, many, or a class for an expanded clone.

CDR3: CAISDRDTQYF
DNA: TGTGCCATCAGTGATCGAGATACGCAGTATTTT
D: NA
J: TRBJ2-3
V: TRBV10-3
size: many

CDR3: CASSVTGLVHEQFF
DNA: TGCGCCAGCAGTGTTACAGGCTTAGTCCATGAGCAGTTCTTC
D: NA
J: TRBJ2-1
V: TRBV10-1
size: many

CDR3: CATSDRRVQDTQYF
DNA: TGTGCCACCAGTGATCGTAGGGTTCAAGATACGCAGTATTTT
D: NA
J: TRBJ2-3
V: TRBV24-1
size: few

CDR3: CASSLRGRDEQFF
DNA: TGTGCCAGCAGTTTAAGGGGTCGAGATGAGCAGTTCTTC
D: NA
J: TRBJ2-1
V: TRBV28
size: many

CDR3: CASSPSPDYGYTF
DNA: TGCGCCAGCAGCCCGAGCCCGGACTATGGCTACACCTTC
D: NA
J: TRBJ1-2
V: TRBV5-1
size: few

CDR3: CASSLMAGGLETQYF
DNA: TGCGCCAGCAGCTTGATGGCAGGGGGTTTGGAGACCCAGTACTTC
D: TRBD1
J: TRBJ2-5
V: TRBV5-1
size: many

CDR3: CASSLDRAYEQYF
DNA: TGTGCCAGCAGCTTGGACAGGGCCTACGAGCAGTACTTC
D: TRBD1
J: TRBJ2-7
V: TRBV7-8
size: many

CDR3: CASSHSPRNTGELFF
DNA: TGTGCCAGCAGCCATAGTCCACGGAACACCGGGGAGCTGTTTTTT
D: NA
J: TRBJ2-2
V: TRBV3-1
size: medium-sized

CDR3: CASSTTPTSYEQYF
DNA: TGCGCCAGCAGCACAACGCCCACCTCCTACGAGCAGTACTTC
D: NA
J: TRBJ2-7
V: TRBV5-1
size: many

CDR3: CASSPSPGSETQYF
DNA: TGTGCTAGCAGCCCCAGTCCAGGTTCCGAGACCCAGTACTTC
D: NA
J: TRBJ2-5
V: TRBV7-7
size: many

CDR3: CASSPPFNYGYTF
DNA: TGTGCCAGCTCACCACCTTTTAACTATGGCTACACCTTC
D: NA
J: TRBJ1-2
V: TRBV18
size: NA

CDR3: CSARDLKKGSYNEQFF
DNA: TGCAGTGCTAGAGATTTAAAAAAGGGCTCCTACAATGAGCAGTTCTTC
D: NA
J: TRBJ2-1
V: TRBV20-1
size: many

CDR3: CSVAPGRDTEAFF
DNA: TGCAGCGTCGCCCCCGGCAGGGACACTGAAGCTTTCTTT
D: NA
J: TRBJ1-1
V: TRBV29-1
size: NA

CDR3: CATRTRRSYNEQFF
DNA: TGTGCCACCCGGACCCGGCGCTCTTACAATGAGCAGTTCTTC
D: NA
J: TRBJ2-1
V: TRBV6-6
size: few

CDR3: CASSPRRLYEQYF
DNA: TGTGCCAGCAGTCCCCGAAGGCTCTACGAGCAGTACTTC
D: NA
J: TRBJ2-7
V: TRBV12-3/TRBV12-4
size: many

CDR3: CASSSESGNQPQHF
DNA: TGTGCCAGCTCGTCAGAATCGGGCAATCAGCCCCAGCATTTT
D: NA
J: TRBJ1-5
V: TRBV7-9
size: NA

CDR3: CASSGRDRGSTRNTIYF
DNA: TGTGCTAGCAGTGGGCGGGACAGGGGATCGACTCGAAACACCATATATTTT
D: TRBD1
J: TRBJ1-3
V: TRBV2
size: once

CDR3: CASARGSEKLFF
DNA: TGTGCCAGCGCCCGGGGATCTGAAAAACTGTTTTTT
D: NA
J: TRBJ1-4
V: TRBV12-3/TRBV12-4
size: NA

CDR3: CASSLGSYQPQHF
DNA: TGTGCCAGCAGTTTAGGTTCGTATCAGCCCCAGCATTTT
D: NA
J: TRBJ1-5
V: TRBV12-3/TRBV12-4
size: medium-sized

CDR3: CSASYNVDQPQHF
DNA: TGCAGTGCTAGCTATAATGTGGATCAGCCCCAGCATTTT
D: NA
J: TRBJ1-5
V: TRBV20-1
size: many

CDR3: CASSPTGVDYGYTF
DNA: TGTGCCAGCTCACCGACGGGCGTTGACTATGGCTACACCTTC
D: NA
J: TRBJ1-2
V: TRBV18
size: many

CDR3: CASSERWDNEQFF
DNA: TGTGCCAGTAGCGAGCGTTGGGACAATGAGCAGTTCTTC
D: NA
J: TRBJ2-1
V: TRBV19
size: NA

CDR3: CASSQGWAGDTEAFF
DNA: TGCGCCAGCAGCCAGGGTTGGGCGGGGGACACTGAAGCTTTCTTT
D: NA
J: TRBJ1-1
V: TRBV4-1
size: NA

CDR3: CASSLEGRDTQYF
DNA: TGTGCCAGCAGCTTAGAGGGGAGGGATACGCAGTATTTT
D: NA
J: TRBJ2-3
V: TRBV7-2
size: many

CDR3: CSAKTRWQSYEQYF
DNA: TGCAGTGCTAAGACCCGGTGGCAGTCCTACGAGCAGTACTTC
D: NA
J: TRBJ2-7
V: TRBV20-1
size: many

CDR3: CASSRSGQVYSGANVLTF
DNA: TGTGCCAGCAGCCGTTCCGGACAGGTTTACTCTGGGGCCAACGTCCTGACTTTC
D: TRBD1
J: TRBJ2-6
V: TRBV6-5
size: few

CDR3: CASSLSPLGTEAFF
DNA: TGTGCCAGCAGTTTATCTCCCCTGGGCACTGAAGCTTTCTTT
D: NA
J: TRBJ1-1
V: TRBV12-3/TRBV12-4
size: few

CDR3: CASSQGGRRRKDTQYF
DNA: TGTGCCAGCAGCCAAGGCGGGCGTCGGAGAAAGGATACGCAGTATTTT
D: NA
J: TRBJ2-3
V: TRBV14
size: many

CDR3: CASSVDAYGYTF
DNA: TGTGCCAGCAGCGTAGACGCATATGGCTACACCTTC
D: NA
J: TRBJ1-2
V: TRBV9
size: many

CDR3: CASSLGGFQPQHF
DNA: TGTGCCAGCAGTTTAGGGGGTTTTCAGCCCCAGCATTTT
D: NA
J: TRBJ1-5
V: TRBV12-3/TRBV12-4
size: many

CDR3: CASSFQGEETQYF
DNA: TGCGCCAGCAGCTTTCAGGGAGAAGAGACCCAGTACTTC
D: NA
J: TRBJ2-5
V: TRBV5-1
size: many

CDR3: CAIRSIGGELFF
DNA: TGTGCCATCAGATCAATAGGAGGGGAGCTGTTTTTT
D: NA
J: TRBJ2-2
V: TRBV10-3
size: many

CDR3: CSAARGGGNQPQHF
DNA: TGCAGTGCTGCGAGGGGTGGGGGCAATCAGCCCCAGCATTTT
D: NA
J: TRBJ1-5
V: TRBV20-1
size: many

CDR3: CASSSNDGRYGYTF
DNA: TGTGCCAGCAGCTCTAATGACGGGCGATATGGCTACACCTTC
D: NA
J: TRBJ1-2
V: TRBV28
size: many

CDR3: CASRLGTLPYEQYF
DNA: TGTGCCAGCAGACTAGGGACCCTCCCCTACGAGCAGTACTTC
D: NA
J: TRBJ2-7
V: TRBV6-6
size: many

CDR3: CASSQDKGFRAKNIQYF
DNA: TGCGCCAGCAGCCAAGATAAGGGGTTCAGGGCCAAAAACATTCAGTACTTC
D: NA
J: TRBJ2-4
V: TRBV4-3
size: many

CDR3: CASATGPQETQYF
DNA: TGTGCCAGCGCCACAGGGCCCCAAGAGACCCAGTACTTC
D: NA
J: TRBJ2-5
V: TRBV5-4
size: many

CDR3: CASSSGRGSYNEQFF
DNA: TGTGCCAGCAGCAGCGGGAGGGGGTCCTACAATGAGCAGTTCTTC
D: TRBD2
J: TRBJ2-1
V: TRBV12-3/TRBV12-4
size: many

CDR3: CASSFDYEKQYF
DNA: TGTGCCAGCAGCTTCGACTATGAGAAGCAGTACTTC
D: NA
J: TRBJ2-7
V: TRBV7-9
size: many

CDR3: CASSPRQSGNTGELFF
DNA: TGTGCCAGCAGCCCGCGACAGTCGGGAAACACCGGGGAGCTGTTTTTT
D: NA
J: TRBJ2-2
V: TRBV7-8
size: many

CDR3: CASSSGTLNEQFF
DNA: TGTGCCAGCAGCTCCGGGACACTCAATGAGCAGTTCTTC
D: NA
J: TRBJ2-1
V: TRBV7-9
size: NA